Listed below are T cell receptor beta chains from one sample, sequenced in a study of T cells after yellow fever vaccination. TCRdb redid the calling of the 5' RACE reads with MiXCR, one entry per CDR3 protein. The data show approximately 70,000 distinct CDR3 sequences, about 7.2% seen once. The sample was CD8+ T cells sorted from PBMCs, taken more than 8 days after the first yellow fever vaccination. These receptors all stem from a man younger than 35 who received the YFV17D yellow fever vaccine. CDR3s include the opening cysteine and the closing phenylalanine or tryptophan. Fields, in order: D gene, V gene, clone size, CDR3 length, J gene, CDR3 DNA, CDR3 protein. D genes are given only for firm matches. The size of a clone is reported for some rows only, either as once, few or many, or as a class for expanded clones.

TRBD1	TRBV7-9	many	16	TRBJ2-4	TGTGCCAGCAGCTTGGCCGGGACAGCAGCCAAAAACATTCAGTACTTC	CASSLAGTAAKNIQYF
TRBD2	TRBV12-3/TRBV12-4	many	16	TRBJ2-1	TGTGCCAGCAGTTTTGGTAGCGGGGAAAGCTACAATGAGCAGTTCTTC	CASSFGSGESYNEQFF
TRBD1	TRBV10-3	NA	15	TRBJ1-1	TGTGCCATCAGTAAGGGACAGGGAATGAACACTGAAGCTTTCTTT	CAISKGQGMNTEAFF
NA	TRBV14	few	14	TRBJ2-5	TGTGCCAGCAGCCACCCTAATCCCCAAGAGACCCAGTACTTC	CASSHPNPQETQYF
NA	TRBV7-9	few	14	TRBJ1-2	TGTGCCAGCAGCTTCCATCGGCAGGCTTATGGCTACACCTTC	CASSFHRQAYGYTF
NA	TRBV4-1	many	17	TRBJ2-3	TGCGCCAGCAGCCAAGAGGGCAGGGGTCGTAGGACAGATACGCAGTATTTT	CASSQEGRGRRTDTQYF
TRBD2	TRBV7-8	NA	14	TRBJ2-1	TGTGCCAGCAGCACGTCCAGCGGGGGCGATGAGCAGTTCTTC	CASSTSSGGDEQFF
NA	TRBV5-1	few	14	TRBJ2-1	TGCGCCAGCAGCAAGGGACCGGTGGGGAATGAGCAGTTCTTC	CASSKGPVGNEQFF
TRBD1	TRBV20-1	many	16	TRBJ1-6	TGCAGTGCTAGAGGGGACAGAACATTCTATAATTCACCCCTCCACTTT	CSARGDRTFYNSPLHF
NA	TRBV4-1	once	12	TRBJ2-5	TGCGCCGGCAGCCAAGTCGGAGAGACCCAGTACTTC	CAGSQVGETQYF
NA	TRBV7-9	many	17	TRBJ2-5	TGTGCCAGCAGCTTAACCTTAGCCGGCCCCGAGGGTGAGACCCAGTACTTC	CASSLTLAGPEGETQYF
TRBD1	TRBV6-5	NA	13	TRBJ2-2	TGTGCCAGTGAACAGGGGGGCACCGGGGAGCTGTTTTTT	CASEQGGTGELFF
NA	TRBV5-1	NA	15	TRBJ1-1	TGCGCCAGCAGCTTGGGAGGTGGGATCGGCACTGAAGCTTTCTTT	CASSLGGGIGTEAFF
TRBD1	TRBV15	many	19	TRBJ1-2	TGTGCCACCAGCAGCCCGATACTGGTAGACAGGGCGGAGAATCAAGGCTACACCTTC	CATSSPILVDRAENQGYTF
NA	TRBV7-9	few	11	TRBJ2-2	TGTGCCAGCAGCGTATCCGGGGAGCTGTTTTTT	CASSVSGELFF
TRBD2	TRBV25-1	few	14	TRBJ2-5	TGTGCCAGCAGTGAAGGAGGCGGGGGGAAGACCCAGTACTTC	CASSEGGGGKTQYF
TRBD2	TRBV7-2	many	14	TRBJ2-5	TGTGCCAGCAGTCGCGGGGGGGTGGGAGAGACCCAGTACTTC	CASSRGGVGETQYF
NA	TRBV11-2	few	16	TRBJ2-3	TGTGCCAGCAGCCCTCGAGGACGGACTACAAGAGATACGCAGTATTTT	CASSPRGRTTRDTQYF
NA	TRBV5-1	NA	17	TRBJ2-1	TGCGCCAGCAGCTTGGCTAGCCTCGACAGCTCCTACAATGAGCAGTTCTTC	CASSLASLDSSYNEQFF
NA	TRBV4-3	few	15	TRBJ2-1	TGCGCCAGCAGCCAAGGTACTAGCACCTACAATGAGCAGTTCTTC	CASSQGTSTYNEQFF
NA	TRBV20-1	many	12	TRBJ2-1	TGCAGTGCGGCCCCATTAGTCGGTGAGCAGTTCTTC	CSAAPLVGEQFF
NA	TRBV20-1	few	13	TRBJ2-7	TGCAGTGTTTGGGACGAAAGCTCCTACGAGCAGTACTTC	CSVWDESSYEQYF
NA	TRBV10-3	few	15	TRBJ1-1	TGTGCCATCAGTGAGGGAGGACTGGGGAACACTGAAGCTTTCTTT	CAISEGGLGNTEAFF
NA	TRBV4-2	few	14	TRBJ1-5	TGTGCCAGCAGCCAAGACGGGTCCGATCAGCCCCAGCATTTT	CASSQDGSDQPQHF
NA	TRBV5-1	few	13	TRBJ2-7	TGCGCCAGCGCCCCAATGGGGGCGGACGAGCAGTACTTC	CASAPMGADEQYF
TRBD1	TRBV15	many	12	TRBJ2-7	TGTGCCACCAGCAGAAACAGGGGCGAGCAGTACTTC	CATSRNRGEQYF
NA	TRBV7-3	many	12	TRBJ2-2	TGTGCCAGCAGCTTAAGGGCCGGGGAGCTGTTTTTT	CASSLRAGELFF
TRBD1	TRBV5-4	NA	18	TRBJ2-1	TGTGCCAGCAGCTTGGGGGGTAGGTCAGGGGGCAGGCACAATGAGCAGTTCTTC	CASSLGGRSGGRHNEQFF
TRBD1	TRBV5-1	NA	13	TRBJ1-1	TGCGCCAGCAGCTTGATCTTAGACAGGGACGCTTTCTTT	CASSLILDRDAFF
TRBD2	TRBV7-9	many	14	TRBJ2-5	TGTGCCAGCAGCCGGACTAGCGGGGAAGAGACCCAGTACTTC	CASSRTSGEETQYF
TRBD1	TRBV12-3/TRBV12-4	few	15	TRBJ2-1	TGTGCCAGCAGTTCCCAACGGGACAGGGGTAATGAGCAGTTCTTC	CASSSQRDRGNEQFF
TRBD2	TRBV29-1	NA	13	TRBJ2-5	TGCAGCGCCGGGACTAGCCGGCAAGAGACCCAGTACTTC	CSAGTSRQETQYF
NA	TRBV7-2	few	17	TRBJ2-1	TGTGCCAGCAGCTTAGTGGCTACCCCCCACTCCTACAATGAGCAGTTCTTC	CASSLVATPHSYNEQFF
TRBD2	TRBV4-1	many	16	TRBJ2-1	TGCGCCAGCAGCCAAGAACCGACTAGCGGGTACAATGAGCAGTTCTTC	CASSQEPTSGYNEQFF
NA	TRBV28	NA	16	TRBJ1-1	TGTGCCAGCAGTTTACCCCGGACAGTCATGAACACTGAAGCTGTCTTT	CASSLPRTVMNTEAVF
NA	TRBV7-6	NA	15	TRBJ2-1	TGTGCCAGCAGCTTAGCGTTGGCCTATTTCAATGAGCAGTTCTTC	CASSLALAYFNEQFF
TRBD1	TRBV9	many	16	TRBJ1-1	TGTGCCAGCAGCGCATCCGGGAACAGGGGGAACACTGAAGCTTTCTTT	CASSASGNRGNTEAFF
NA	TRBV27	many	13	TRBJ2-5	TGTGCCAGCAGTCTTCTAGCCGGGGGGACCCAGTACTTC	CASSLLAGGTQYF
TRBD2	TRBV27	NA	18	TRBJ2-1	TGTGCCAGCATACCCCTCCCTGAGAGCGGGGGCCTTTACAATGAGCAGTTCTTC	CASIPLPESGGLYNEQFF
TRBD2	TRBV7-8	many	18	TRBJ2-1	TGTGCCAGCAGCTCCGCCCGACTAGCGGGGGGTCTCTACAATGAGCAGTTCTTC	CASSSARLAGGLYNEQFF
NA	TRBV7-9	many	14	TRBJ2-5	TGTGCCAGCAGCCTAGGTGGGGGTCAAGAGACCCAGTACTTC	CASSLGGGQETQYF
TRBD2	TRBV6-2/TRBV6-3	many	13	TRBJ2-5	TGTGCCAGCAGTTCCATAAGCGGGGCGGCCCAGTACTTC	CASSSISGAAQYF
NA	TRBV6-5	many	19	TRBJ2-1	TGTGCCAGCAGTTATCTACACCCCAGCCGGGACGGGCCGGTCAATGAGCAGTTCTTC	CASSYLHPSRDGPVNEQFF
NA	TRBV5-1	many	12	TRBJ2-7	TGCGCCAGCAGCTTATCAACCTACGAGCAGTACTTC	CASSLSTYEQYF
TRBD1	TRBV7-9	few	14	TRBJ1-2	TGTGCCAGCAGCTGGGTCGGGACAGACTATGGCTACACCTTC	CASSWVGTDYGYTF
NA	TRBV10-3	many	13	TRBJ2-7	TGTGCCATCGGGGGAGAGGTGGGATACGAGCAGTACTTC	CAIGGEVGYEQYF
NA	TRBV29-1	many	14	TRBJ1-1	TGCAGCGTAGGACTTGAAAACCTGGGGACTGAAGCTTTCTTT	CSVGLENLGTEAFF
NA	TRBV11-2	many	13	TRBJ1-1	TGTGCCAGCAGGCAGCTCATGAACACTGAAGCTTTCTTT	CASRQLMNTEAFF
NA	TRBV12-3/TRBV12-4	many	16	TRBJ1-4	TGTGCCAGCAGGTCTAGTTGGGGCTCAACTAATGAAAAACTGTTTTTT	CASRSSWGSTNEKLFF
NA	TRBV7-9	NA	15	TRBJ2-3	TGTGCCAGCAGCCCGACGACGCCCGACCCCGATACGCAGTATTTT	CASSPTTPDPDTQYF